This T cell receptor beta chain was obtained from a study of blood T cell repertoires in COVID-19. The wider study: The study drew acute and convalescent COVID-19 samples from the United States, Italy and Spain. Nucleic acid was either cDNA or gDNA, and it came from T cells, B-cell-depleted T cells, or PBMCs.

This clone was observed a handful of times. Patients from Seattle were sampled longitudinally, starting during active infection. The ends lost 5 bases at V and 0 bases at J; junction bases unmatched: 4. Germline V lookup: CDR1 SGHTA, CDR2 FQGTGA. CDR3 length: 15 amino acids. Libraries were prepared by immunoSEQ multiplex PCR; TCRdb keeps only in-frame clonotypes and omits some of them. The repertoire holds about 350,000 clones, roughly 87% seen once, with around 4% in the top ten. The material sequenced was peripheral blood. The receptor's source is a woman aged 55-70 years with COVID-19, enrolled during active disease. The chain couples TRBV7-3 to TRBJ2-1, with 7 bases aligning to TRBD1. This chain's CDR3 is CASSAQGSSYNEQFF. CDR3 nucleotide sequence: TGTGCCAGCAGCGCACAGGGGAGCTCCTACAATGAGCAGTTCTTC.